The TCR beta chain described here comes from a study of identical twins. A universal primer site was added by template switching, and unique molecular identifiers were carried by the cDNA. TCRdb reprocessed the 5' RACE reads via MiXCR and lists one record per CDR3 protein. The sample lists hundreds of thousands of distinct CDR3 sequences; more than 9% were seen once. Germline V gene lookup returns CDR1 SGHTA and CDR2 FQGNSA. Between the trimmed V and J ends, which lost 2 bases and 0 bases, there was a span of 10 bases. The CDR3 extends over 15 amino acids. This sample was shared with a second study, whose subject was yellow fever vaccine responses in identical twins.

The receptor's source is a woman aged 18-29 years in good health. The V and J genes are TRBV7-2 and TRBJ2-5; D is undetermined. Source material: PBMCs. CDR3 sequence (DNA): TGTGCCAGCAGCTTATTTACAGACCACCAAGAGACCCAGTACTTC. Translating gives CASSLFTDHQETQYF.